This T cell receptor beta chain is from a study of T cells in Graves' hyperthyroidism and ophthalmopathy. Study-wide background: Upon initial diagnosis and before any treatment, peripheral blood was collected. Findings and limits, study-wide: Most clonotypes expanded in thyroid above 0.001 were likewise present in blood.

RNA transcripts were the template for amplifying TCR beta CDR3 regions. First-round RT-PCR with HTBI primers amplified the TCR CDR3 region. A single record per CDR3 protein comes from TCRdb applying MiXCR to the multiplex PCR reads. The sample gives 350,000 to 400,000 distinct CDR3 sequences, about 15% of which show up once; roughly 33% is in the top ten. To note about this clonotype: The antigen is not known.

The CDR3 runs 15 residues. Germline CDR1 and CDR2: SGHNT and YYREEE (reference sequence). The germline V and J ends were trimmed by 4 bases and 3 bases, with 13 bases remaining between them. The specimen sequenced was blood. The origin of this receptor is a young woman with Graves' hyperthyroidism. The rearrangement uses TRBV5-4 and TRBJ2-2, with D possibly matching TRBD2 (7 bases). The CDR3 DNA reads TGTGCCAGCAGCGGTGGGGGGGGGCACACCGGGGAGCTGTTTTTT. Protein sequence: CASSGGGGHTGELFF.